The 10 T cell receptor beta chains below come from one sample, sequenced in a study of beta chain features in type 1 diabetes. Sequenced material consisted of expressed TCRB transcripts (all of the isolated RNA was reverse transcribed). Clones were sequenced by immunoSEQ multiplex PCR, and TCRdb holds only the in-frame ones, with some missing. The sample has a few hundred thousand clones, over 8.5% seen once. These receptors are not linked to any known antigen. General observations from the study: All four CD4+ subsets from Type 1 diabetes patients carried moderately but significantly shorter TCRB CDR3s.

The sample taken for sequencing was central memory CD4+ T cells from blood. These receptors all come from a young man with type 1 diabetes.

The chain employs TRBV5-1 and TRBJ2-1; D is unresolved. From germline, CDR1 is SGHRS and CDR2 YFSETQ. V was shortened by 0 bases and J by 6 bases, with 7 bases between the two germline ends. The CDR3 is made up of 13 amino acids. In nucleotides, the CDR3 is TGCGCCAGCAGCTTGGAGGCAGGCAATGAGCAGTTCTTC. Amino acid sequence: CASSLEAGNEQFF.

The chain joins TRBV7-2 to TRBJ1-5, with TRBD1 matching 8 bases. Germline V CDR1 and CDR2: SGHTA, FQGNSA. The CDR3 runs to 15 residues. The V and J ends lost 6 bases and 6 bases, in that order; junction bases with no gene match: 10. This CDR3 is CASSSFAGGSQPQHF. The DNA of the CDR3 is TGTGCCAGCAGTTCATTCGCAGGGGGCAGTCAGCCCCAGCATTTT.

The rearrangement links TRBV29-1 to TRBJ2-2, with D hard to call. V shed 4 bases and J shed 1 base, with 10 bases lying between them. Germline V CDR1 and CDR2: SQVTM, ANQGSEA. This CDR3 contains 14 residues. The CDR3 DNA reads TGCAGCGTTGTAGAACAGATGAACACCGGGGAGCTGTTTTTT. This encodes CSVVEQMNTGELFF.

This clone was counted ten times or more. The chain recombines TRBV28 with TRBJ2-3; tentatively, D is TRBD2 (5 bases). This CDR3 has 14 amino acids. Trimming stripped 8 bases from V and 3 bases from J, with 15 bases between. Germline V gene lookup returns CDR1 MDHEN and CDR2 SYDVKM. The CDR3 DNA sequence: TGTGCCAGCCGATCCAGGCGGGTAACAGATACGCAGTATTTT. Encoded protein: CASRSRRVTDTQYF. The complete variable domain, with remaining parts taken from reference TRBV28 and TRBJ2-3, reads DVKVTQSSRYLVKRTGEKVFLECVQDMDHENMFWYRQDPGLGLRLIYFSYDVKMKEKGDIPEGYSVSREKKERFSLILESASTNQTSMYLCASRSRRVTDTQYFGPGTRLTVL.

V and J are TRBV29-1 and TRBJ1-1; no reliable D call. This CDR3 is 13 amino acids long. Germline V gene sequence: CDR1 SQVTM, CDR2 ANQGSEA. V was trimmed by 8 bases and J by 1 base, leaving 14 bases between them. This CDR3 reads CSSLGRTNTEAFF. The CDR3 coding sequence is TGCAGCTCCCTGGGCAGGACGAACACTGAAGCTTTCTTT.

The J gene is TRBJ2-7, the V gene TRBV5-1, with no clear D. The germline gives CDR1 SGHRS, CDR2 YFSETQ. The CDR3 is 14 residues long. V was pared by 0 bases and J by 2 bases, with 9 bases between. Written as DNA, the CDR3 is TGCGCCAGCAGCTTGGTGACGGCGACCTACGAGCAGTACTTC. Translated, it gives CASSLVTATYEQYF.

As regards this clone: One base separates it from a far larger clone, so it is likely a read error. In the same sample, other DNA sequences code for this CDR3. The CDR3 loop reads CASSLSYEQYF. Here the CDR3 DNA reads TGTGCCAGCAGTCTTTCCTACGAGCAGTACTTC. The gene calls are TRBV27 and TRBJ2-7, with D unclear. The CDR3 totals 11 residues. The V gene lost 5 bases and the J gene lost 1 base, with 3 bases spanning the gap. Germline CDR1 reads MNHEY; CDR2 reads SMNVEV (reference sequence).

This clone was observed a handful of times. The J gene is TRBJ2-2, the V gene TRBV28; 16 bases are a match to TRBD2. This CDR3 region has 18 residues. Germline assignment: CDR1 MDHEN and CDR2 SYDVKM. Unmatched junction bases numbered 7, after V lost 5 bases and J lost 4 bases. CDR3: CASSPIGTSGGGTGELFF. CDR3 sequence (DNA): TGTGCCAGCAGTCCGATCGGGACTAGCGGGGGGGGCACCGGGGAGCTGTTTTTT.

This clone appeared many times. V usage is TRBV7-2 and J usage is TRBJ2-1; 8 bases fit TRBD2. V was clipped by 6 bases and J by 7 bases; unmatched bases: 11. Germline V gene sequence: CDR1 SGHTA, CDR2 FQGNSA. CDR3 length: 15 residues. The CDR3 loop is CASRPRAGAWNEQFF. The CDR3 DNA is TGTGCCAGCAGGCCCCGAGCGGGAGCTTGGAATGAGCAGTTCTTC.

This chain uses TRBV5-1 with TRBJ2-1; 8 nucleotides line up with TRBD2. The CDR3 consists of 16 residues. Germline assignment: CDR1 SGHRS and CDR2 YFSETQ. V gave up 2 bases and J gave up 4 bases; unmatched junction bases: 8. The CDR3: CASSLATSGGYNEQFF. DNA for the CDR3: TGCGCCAGCAGCTTAGCTACTAGCGGAGGTTACAATGAGCAGTTCTTC.